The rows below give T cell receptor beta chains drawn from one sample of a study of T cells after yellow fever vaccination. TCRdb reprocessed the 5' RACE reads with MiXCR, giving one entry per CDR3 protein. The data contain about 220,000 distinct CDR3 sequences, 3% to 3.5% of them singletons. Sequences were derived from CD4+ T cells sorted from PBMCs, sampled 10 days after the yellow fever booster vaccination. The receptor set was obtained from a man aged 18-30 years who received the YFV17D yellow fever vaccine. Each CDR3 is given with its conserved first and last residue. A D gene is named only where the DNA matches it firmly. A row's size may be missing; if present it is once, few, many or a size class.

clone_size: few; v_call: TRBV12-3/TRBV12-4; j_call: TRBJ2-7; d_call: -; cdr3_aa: CASSLRFEQYF; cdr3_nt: TGTGCCAGCAGTTTAAGGTTCGAGCAGTACTTC
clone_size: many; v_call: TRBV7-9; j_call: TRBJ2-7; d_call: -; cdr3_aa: CASSFDFGEQYF; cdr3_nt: TGTGCCAGCAGCTTTGACTTCGGGGAGCAGTACTTC
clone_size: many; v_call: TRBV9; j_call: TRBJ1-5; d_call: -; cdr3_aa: CASSVEGRLGQPQHF; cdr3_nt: TGTGCCAGCAGCGTAGAGGGGAGGCTTGGTCAGCCCCAGCATTTT
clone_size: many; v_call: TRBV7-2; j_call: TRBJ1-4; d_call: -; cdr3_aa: CASSLAPQRATNEKLFF; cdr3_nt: TGTGCCAGCAGCTTAGCCCCGCAGAGGGCAACTAATGAAAAACTGTTTTTT
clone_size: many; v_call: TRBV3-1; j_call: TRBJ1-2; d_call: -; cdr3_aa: CASSQGQYGYTF; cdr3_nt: TGTGCCAGCAGCCAAGGACAGTATGGCTACACCTTC
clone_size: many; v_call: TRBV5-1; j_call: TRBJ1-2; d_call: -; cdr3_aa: CATAYRSDYGYTF; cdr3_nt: TGCGCCACAGCGTACAGGTCCGACTATGGCTACACCTTC
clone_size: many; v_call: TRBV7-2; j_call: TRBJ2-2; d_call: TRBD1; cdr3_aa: CASRTGTGNTGELFF; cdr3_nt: TGTGCCAGCAGGACCGGGACAGGGAACACCGGGGAGCTGTTTTTT
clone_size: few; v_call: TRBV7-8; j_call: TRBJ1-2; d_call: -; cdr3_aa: CASSPWLGIGYTF; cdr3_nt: TGTGCCAGCAGCCCCTGGCTGGGGATTGGCTACACCTTC
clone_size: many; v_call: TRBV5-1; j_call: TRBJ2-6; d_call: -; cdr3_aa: CASSLVPTLGANVLTF; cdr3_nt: TGCGCCAGCAGCTTGGTTCCTACTCTGGGGGCCAACGTCCTGACTTTC
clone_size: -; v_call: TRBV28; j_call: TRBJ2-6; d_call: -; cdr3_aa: CASGMNSGANVLTF; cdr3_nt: TGTGCCAGCGGCATGAACTCTGGGGCCAACGTCCTGACTTTC
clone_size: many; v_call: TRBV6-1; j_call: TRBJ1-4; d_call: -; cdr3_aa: CAVGAWEKLFF; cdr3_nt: TGTGCGGTGGGGGCTTGGGAAAAACTGTTTTTT
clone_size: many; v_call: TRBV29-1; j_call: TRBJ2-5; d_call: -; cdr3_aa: CSVYQGETQYF; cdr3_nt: TGCAGCGTTTATCAGGGAGAGACCCAGTACTTC
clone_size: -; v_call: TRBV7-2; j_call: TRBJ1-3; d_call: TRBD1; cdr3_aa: CASSPAGQGVSGNTIYF; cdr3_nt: TGTGCCAGCAGCCCAGCGGGACAGGGGGTTAGTGGAAACACCATATATTTT
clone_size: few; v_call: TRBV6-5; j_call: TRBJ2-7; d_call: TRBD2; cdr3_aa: CASRLARGAYEQYF; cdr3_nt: TGTGCCAGCAGGCTGGCTCGGGGGGCCTACGAGCAGTACTTC
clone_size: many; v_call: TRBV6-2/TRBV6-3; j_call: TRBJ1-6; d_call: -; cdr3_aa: CASSYGLNSPLHF; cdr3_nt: TGTGCCAGCAGTTACGGGCTTAATTCACCCCTCCACTTT
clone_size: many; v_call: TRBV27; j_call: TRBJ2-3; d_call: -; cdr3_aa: CASSAGTPISATQYF; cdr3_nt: TGTGCCAGCTCAGCAGGGACTCCTATCTCTGCTACGCAGTATTTT
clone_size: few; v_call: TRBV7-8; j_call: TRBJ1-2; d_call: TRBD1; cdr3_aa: CASSLAPWDRARGYTF; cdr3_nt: TGTGCCAGCAGTTTGGCCCCGTGGGACAGGGCCAGGGGCTACACCTTC
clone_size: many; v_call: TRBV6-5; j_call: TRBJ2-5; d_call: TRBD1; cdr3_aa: CASSLGTARWETQYF; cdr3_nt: TGTGCCAGCAGTTTAGGGACAGCACGCTGGGAGACCCAGTACTTC
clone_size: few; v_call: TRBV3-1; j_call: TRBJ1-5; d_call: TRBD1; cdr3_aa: CASSLTAGGQPQHF; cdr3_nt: TGTGCCAGCAGCCTCACAGCAGGGGGCCAGCCCCAGCATTTT
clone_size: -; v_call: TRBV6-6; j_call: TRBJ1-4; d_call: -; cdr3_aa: CAPAGGRGDNEKLFF; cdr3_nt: TGTGCCCCCGCTGGGGGCAGAGGGGATAATGAAAAACTGTTTTTT
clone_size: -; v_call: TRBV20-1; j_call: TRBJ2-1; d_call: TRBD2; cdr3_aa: CSAPGLAEIEQFF; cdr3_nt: TGCAGTGCTCCCGGACTAGCGGAAATAGAGCAGTTCTTC
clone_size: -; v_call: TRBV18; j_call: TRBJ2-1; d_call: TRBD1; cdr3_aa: CASSPIGQDNEQFF; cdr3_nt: TGTGCCAGCTCACCTATTGGACAGGACAATGAGCAGTTCTTC
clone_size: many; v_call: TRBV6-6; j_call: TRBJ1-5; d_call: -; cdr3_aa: CASSYRTRGSNQPQHF; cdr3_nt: TGTGCCAGCAGTTACCGGACCCGAGGAAGCAATCAGCCCCAGCATTTT
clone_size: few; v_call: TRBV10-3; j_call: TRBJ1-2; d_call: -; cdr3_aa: CAISDSDRHYGYTF; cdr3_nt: TGTGCCATCAGTGACTCCGACAGGCACTATGGCTACACCTTC
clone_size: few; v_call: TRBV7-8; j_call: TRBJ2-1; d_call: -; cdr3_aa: CASSYTGLFNNEQFF; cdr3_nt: TGTGCCAGCAGCTATACGGGACTCTTTAACAATGAGCAGTTCTTC
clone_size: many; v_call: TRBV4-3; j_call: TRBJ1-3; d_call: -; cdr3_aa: CASSQERWVDGNTIYF; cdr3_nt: TGCGCCAGCAGCCAAGAACGGTGGGTGGACGGAAACACCATATATTTT
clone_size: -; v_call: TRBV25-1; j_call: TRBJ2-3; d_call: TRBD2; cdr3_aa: CASRGTTGYYGTQYF; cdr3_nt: TGTGCCAGCAGAGGGACTACCGGATATTATGGTACGCAGTATTTT
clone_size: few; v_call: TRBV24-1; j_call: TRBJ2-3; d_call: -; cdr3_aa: CATSGGVTDPDTQYF; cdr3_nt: TGTGCCACCAGTGGGGGCGTGACAGACCCAGATACGCAGTATTTT
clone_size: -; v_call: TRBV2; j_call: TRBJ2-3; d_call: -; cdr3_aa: CASSEELLKDTQYF; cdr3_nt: TGTGCCAGCAGTGAAGAGTTGCTCAAGGATACGCAGTATTTT
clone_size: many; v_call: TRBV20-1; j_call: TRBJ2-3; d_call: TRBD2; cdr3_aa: CSARRGGVERGQYF; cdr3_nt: TGCAGTGCTAGACGCGGGGGGGTGGAGCGAGGGCAGTATTTT
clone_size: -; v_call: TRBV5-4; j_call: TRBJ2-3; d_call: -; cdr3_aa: CASSLTLSTDTQYF; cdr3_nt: TGTGCCAGCAGCTTGACCCTGTCGACAGATACGCAGTATTTT
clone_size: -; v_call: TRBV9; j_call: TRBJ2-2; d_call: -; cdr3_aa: CASSVGGLEGAPGELFF; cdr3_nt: TGTGCCAGCAGCGTAGGGGGGTTAGAGGGCGCGCCCGGGGAGCTGTTTTTT
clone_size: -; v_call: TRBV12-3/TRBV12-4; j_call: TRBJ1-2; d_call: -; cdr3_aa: CASSFHYGFTF; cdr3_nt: TGTGCCAGCAGTTTCCACTATGGCTTCACCTTC
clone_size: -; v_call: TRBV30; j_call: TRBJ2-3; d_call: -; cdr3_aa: CAWSVGVRALSPDTQYF; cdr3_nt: TGTGCCTGGAGTGTAGGCGTTCGGGCCCTCTCTCCGGATACGCAGTATTTT
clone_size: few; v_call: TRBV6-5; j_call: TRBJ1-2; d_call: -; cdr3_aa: CASRRGDNYGYTF; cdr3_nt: TGTGCCAGCCGGAGGGGAGATAACTATGGCTACACCTTC
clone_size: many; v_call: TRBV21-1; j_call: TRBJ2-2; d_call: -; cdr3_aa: CASSEPGQGAKTGELFF; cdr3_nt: TGTGCCAGCAGCGAACCGGGACAGGGGGCAAAGACCGGGGAGCTGTTTTTT
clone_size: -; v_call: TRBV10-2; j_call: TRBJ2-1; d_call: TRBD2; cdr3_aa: CASRGLAGNEQFF; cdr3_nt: TGCGCCAGCCGGGGGCTAGCGGGCAATGAGCAGTTCTTC